The present entry profiles one TCR beta chain with its context. The data derive from a study of OX40 agonist ivuxolimab in advanced cancers. Study as a whole: Patients were dosed with the agonistic anti-OX40 (CD134) antibody ivuxolimab.

V trimming: 4 bases; J trimming: 4 bases; junction bases outside the gene matches: 5. Germline loops: CDR1 SGDLS, CDR2 YYNGEE. This CDR3 has 14 residues. Clones were sequenced by immunoSEQ multiplex PCR, and TCRdb holds only the in-frame ones, with some missing. In the table there are around 86,000 clones, roughly 84% of which are singletons. This chain joins TRBV9 and TRBJ2-7; the match to TRBD1 covers 10 bases. Specimen: CD4+ or CD8+ T cells sorted from blood, collected in a trial of the OX40 agonist ivuxolimab. This TCR was recovered from an adult with an advanced solid tumor such as melanoma, head and neck, liver or kidney cancer. The CDR3 sequence is CASSTGTGVYEQYF. CDR3 coding DNA: TGTGCCAGCAGCACCGGGACAGGGGTTTACGAGCAGTACTTC.